The 2 T cell receptor beta chains below were found in one sample sequenced in a study of blood T cells in healthy people across ages. Next came a second PCR, run for about 6 to 12 cycles, which used a sample-barcoded 5' primer along with a J-beta primer mix. TCRdb reprocessed the 5' RACE reads with MiXCR, giving one entry per CDR3 protein. The sample consists of about 1.5 million distinct CDR3 sequences, under 55% of them appearing once. Sequencing was carried out using blood. These receptors were taken from a woman aged 18-35 years in good health.

A few counts support this clonotype. The chain has TRBV20-1 and TRBJ1-2; no definite D call. The CDR3 totals 11 residues. V was pared by 6 bases and J by 2 bases, with 7 bases between. CDR1 and CDR2 from the germline V gene are DFQATT and SNEGSKA (reference sequence). CDR3 coding DNA: TGCAGTGCCCATGACAACTATGGCTACACCTTC. Translation gives CSAHDNYGYTF.

The CDR3 sequence is CATSADMNTEAFF. DNA of the CDR3: TGTGCCACCAGCGCGGACATGAACACTGAAGCTTTCTTT. The chain joins TRBV15 to TRBJ1-1, with D maybe TRBD1 (5 bases). This CDR3 spans 13 amino acids. V lost 5 bases to trimming and J lost 0 bases, with 7 bases between them. Germline CDR1 LNHNV, CDR2 YYDKDF (reference sequence). Together with reference TRBV15 and TRBJ1-1, the CDR3 gives the full variable domain: DAMVIQNPRYQVTQFGKPVTLSCSQTLNHNVMYWYQQKSSQAPKLLFHYYDKDFNNEADTPDNFQSRRPNTSFCFLDIRSPGLGDTAMYLCATSADMNTEAFFGQGTRLTVV.